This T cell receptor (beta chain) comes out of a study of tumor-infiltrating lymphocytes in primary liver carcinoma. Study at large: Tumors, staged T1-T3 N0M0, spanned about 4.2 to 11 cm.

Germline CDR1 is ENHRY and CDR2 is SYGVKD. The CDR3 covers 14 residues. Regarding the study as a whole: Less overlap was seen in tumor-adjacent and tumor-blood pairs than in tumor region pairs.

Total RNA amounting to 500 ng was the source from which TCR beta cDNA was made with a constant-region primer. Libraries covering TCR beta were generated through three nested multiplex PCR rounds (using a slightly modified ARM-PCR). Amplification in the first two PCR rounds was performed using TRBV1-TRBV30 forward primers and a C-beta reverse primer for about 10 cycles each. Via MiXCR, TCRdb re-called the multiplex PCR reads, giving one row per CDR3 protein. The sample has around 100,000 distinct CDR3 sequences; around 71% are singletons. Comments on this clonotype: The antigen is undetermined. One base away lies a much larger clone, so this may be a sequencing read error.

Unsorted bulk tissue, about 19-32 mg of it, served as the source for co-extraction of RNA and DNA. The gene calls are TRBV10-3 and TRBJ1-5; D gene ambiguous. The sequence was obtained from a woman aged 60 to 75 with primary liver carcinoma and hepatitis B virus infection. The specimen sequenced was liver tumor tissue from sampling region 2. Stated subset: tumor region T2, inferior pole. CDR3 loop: CANSARESNQPQHF. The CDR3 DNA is TGTGCCAACAGTGCGAGGGAGAGCAATCAGCCCCAGCATTTT.